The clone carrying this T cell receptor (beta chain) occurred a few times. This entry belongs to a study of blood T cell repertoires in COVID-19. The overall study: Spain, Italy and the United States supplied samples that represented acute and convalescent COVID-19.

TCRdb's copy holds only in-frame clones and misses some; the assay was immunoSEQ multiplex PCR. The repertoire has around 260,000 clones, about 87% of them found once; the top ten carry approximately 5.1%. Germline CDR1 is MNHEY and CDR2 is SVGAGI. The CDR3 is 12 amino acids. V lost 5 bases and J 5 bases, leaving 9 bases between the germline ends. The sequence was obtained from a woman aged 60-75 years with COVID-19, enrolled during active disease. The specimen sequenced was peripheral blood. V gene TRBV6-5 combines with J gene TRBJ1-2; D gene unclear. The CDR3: CASSSSGYGYTF. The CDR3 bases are TGTGCCAGCAGTAGCTCGGGGTATGGCTACACCTTC.